This TCR beta chain was observed in a study of vaccination and CD4 T cells after COVID-19. Treatment of the sample: roughly 10-day PBMC culture with coronavirus spike peptide pools or control peptides (ViraFEST assay). Sequenced with the Oncomine TCR Beta short-read assay was DNA taken from cultured CD4+ T cells. TCRdb re-analysed the PCR reads in MiXCR, keeping a single row per CDR3 protein. The data contain 15,000 to 20,000 distinct CDR3 sequences, around three fifths of them singletons. About this clonotype itself: Its antigen remains unknown.

The V gene's germline CDR1 is MDHEN and CDR2 SYDVKM. Trimming stripped 6 bases from V and 2 bases from J, with 11 bases between. There are 14 residues in the CDR3. This receptor was identified in a human donor who had recovered from COVID-19. The genes are TRBV28 and TRBJ1-5; D is uncertain. The source material was CD4+ T cells from blood, cultured in vitro. The CDR3 region is CASRPPVGNQPQHF. The CDR3 region has the DNA TGTGCCAGCAGGCCTCCGGTTGGCAATCAGCCCCAGCATTTT.